The text below deals with one T cell receptor beta chain. Its antigen is unidentified. After removal of 0 bases from V and 2 bases from J, the junction contained 1 base not matched to a gene. This CDR3 region has 14 residues. In germline, CDR1 is SGDLS, CDR2 YYNGEE. This specimen comes from a study of cytomegalovirus exposure and HLA in healthy donors. Notes on the study in general: In a later analysis, HLA-C alleles had the fewest associated TCRs, DRB1 alleles the most. The productive fraction for most TCR beta V segments was about 87% or about 30% in an earlier analysis. The majority of CMV-associated TCR beta chains were reported as apparently HLA-restricted in a later analysis.

PCR primers comprised 60 Vbeta and 13 Jbeta primers. Here immunoSEQ multiplex PCR was the method, and the copy in TCRdb shows in-frame clones only, minus some. The repertoire holds about 120,000 clones, with around 80% as singletons. The receptor was isolated from a man between 18 and 35 years old in good health and CMV-seronegative. The chain has TRBV9 and TRBJ1-2; 7 bases fit TRBD1. Sequenced material: PBMCs. Here the CDR3 reads CASSVVTGNYGYTF. As DNA, the CDR3 is TGTGCCAGCAGCGTAGTGACAGGGAACTATGGCTACACCTTC.